This T cell receptor (beta chain) was recovered during a study of control samples from healthy donors and cancer patients. The method was immunoSEQ multiplex PCR; TCRdb's version includes in-frame clones alone and lacks a portion of them. The table shows about 86,000 clones, with roughly 89% occurring only once. This CDR3 is built from 14 residues. In germline, CDR1 is LNHDA, CDR2 SQIVND (reference sequence). V lost 3 bases to trimming and J lost 6 bases, with 11 bases between them. The V and J genes are TRBV19 and TRBJ2-2, with a possible D match to TRBD1 (5 bases). The TCR comes from a woman between 50 and 59 years old with colorectal cancer. Material: PBMCs. The chain's CDR3 is CASSISRASGELFF. The CDR3 nucleotides read TGTGCCAGTAGTATCTCCAGGGCGTCCGGGGAGCTGTTTTTT.